This T cell receptor (beta chain) comes out of a study of blood T cell repertoires in COVID-19. Study-level information: Nucleic acid was either cDNA or gDNA, and it came from T cells, B-cell-depleted T cells, or PBMCs.

Germline V lookup: CDR1 MNHEY, CDR2 SMNVEV (reference sequence). The CDR3 sequence is 17 residues long. With V trimmed by 0 bases and J by 3 bases, 7 bases remained unmatched. Per the original data handling: It was from reference gene primer amplification that nucleated cell counts were estimated. Only in-frame clones appear in the TCRdb table, and some are missing; sequencing was by immunoSEQ multiplex PCR. That table furnishes V, J and clone size, whereas the DNA furnished D and trimming. The table has approximately 160,000 clones, around four fifths seen once; the top ten hold more than 3%. This clone occurred once.

The V call is TRBV27, the J call TRBJ2-7; TRBD2 aligns across 11 bases. The clonotype was recovered from a woman aged 80 or over with acute or convalescent COVID-19. The sample consisted of peripheral blood. CDR3 sequence: CASSLSRDGTSGYEQYF. The CDR3 coding sequence is TGTGCCAGCAGTTTATCGCGAGACGGGACTAGCGGCTACGAGCAGTACTTC.